This T cell receptor (beta chain) originates from a study of metastatic and nonmetastatic thyroid tumors. Looking at the study overall: Both malignant and benign thyroid patients supplied peripheral blood and tumor or nodule tissue samples, across which the repertoires of these patients were then compared.

Germline V lookup: CDR1 LGHNA, CDR2 YNFKEQ. The J segment lost 6 bases and the V segment lost 11 bases, leaving 21 bases of the junction unmatched. The CDR3 sequence is 17 residues long. This clone is labeled medium-sized. The target antigen is unknown. Each patient went into thyroid surgery without having received any treatment. Study-level results: Reported TCR beta diversity, measured in blood and tumor, was significantly higher for malignant thyroid tumors than for benign nodules.

How the authors handled the data: The distant-metastasis classifier for papillary thyroid cancer was built from CDR3 differences across clinicopathological groups. Via MiXCR, TCRdb re-called the PCR reads. In this record, the V and J calls reflect TCRdb's handling and not the investigators' own analysis. Of around 15,000 clones listed, approximately 23% are singletons. The rearrangement links TRBV4-2 to TRBJ2-2; 7 bases agree with TRBD2. This clonotype was obtained from a female donor with papillary thyroid cancer or a benign thyroid nodule (not recorded which). Some clones in this sample may be carry-over from other donors' samples. The sequenced sample was tumor tissue. This CDR3 reads CASARVSGEQVPGELFF. The DNA of the CDR3 is TGTGCCTCAGCGAGAGTGAGCGGGGAGCAAGTCCCCGGGGAGCTGTTTTTT.